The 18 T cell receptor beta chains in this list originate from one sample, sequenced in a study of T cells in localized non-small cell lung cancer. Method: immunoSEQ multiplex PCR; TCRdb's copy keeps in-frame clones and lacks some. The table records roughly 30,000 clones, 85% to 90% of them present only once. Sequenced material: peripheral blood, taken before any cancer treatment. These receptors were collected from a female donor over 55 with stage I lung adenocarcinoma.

CDR3 amino acids: CASSVSRDRASNEQFF. CDR3 coding DNA: TGTGCCAGCAGCGTATCACGGGACAGGGCGTCCAATGAGCAGTTCTTC. The chain couples TRBV9 to TRBJ2-1, with TRBD1 matching 9 bases. The CDR3 spans 16 residues. V lost 1 base and J lost 6; bases outside the gene matches: 8. Germline values: CDR1 SGDLS, CDR2 YYNGEE.

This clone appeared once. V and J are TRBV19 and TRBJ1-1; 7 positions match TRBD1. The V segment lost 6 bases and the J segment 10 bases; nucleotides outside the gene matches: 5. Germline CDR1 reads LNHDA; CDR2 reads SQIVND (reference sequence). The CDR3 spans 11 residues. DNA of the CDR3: TGTGCCAGTAGGGAGGGGGCAAGAGCTTTCTTT. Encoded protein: CASREGARAFF.

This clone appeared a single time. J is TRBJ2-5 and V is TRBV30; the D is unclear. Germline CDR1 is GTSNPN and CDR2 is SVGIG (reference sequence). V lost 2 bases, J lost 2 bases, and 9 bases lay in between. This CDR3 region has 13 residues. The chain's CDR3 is CAWSITFQETQYF. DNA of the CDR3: TGTGCCTGGAGTATTACCTTTCAAGAGACCCAGTACTTC.

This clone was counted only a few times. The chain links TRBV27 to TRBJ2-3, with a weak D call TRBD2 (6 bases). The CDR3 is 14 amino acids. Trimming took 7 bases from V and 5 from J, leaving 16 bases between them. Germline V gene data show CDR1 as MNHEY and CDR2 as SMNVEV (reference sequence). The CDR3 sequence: CASTESSGRDTQYF. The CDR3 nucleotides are TGTGCCAGCACAGAAAGTAGCGGTAGAGATACGCAGTATTTT.

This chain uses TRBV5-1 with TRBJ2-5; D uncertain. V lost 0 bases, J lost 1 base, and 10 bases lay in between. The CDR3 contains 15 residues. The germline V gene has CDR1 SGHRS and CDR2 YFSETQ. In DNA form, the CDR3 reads TGCGCCAGCAGCTTGGGGTCTAGTGGCCAAGAGACCCAGTACTTC. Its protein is CASSLGSSGQETQYF. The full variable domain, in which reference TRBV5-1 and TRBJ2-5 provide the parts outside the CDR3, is KAGVTQTPRYLIKTRGQQVTLSCSPISGHRSVSWYQQTPGQGLQFLFEYFSETQRNKGNFPGRFSGRQFSNSRSEMNVSTLELGDSALYLCASSLGSSGQETQYFGPGTRLLVL.

CDR3: CASGGQIEAFF. CDR3 coding DNA: TGTGCCAGCGGCGGACAAATTGAAGCTTTCTTT. The rearrangement links TRBV7-2 to TRBJ1-1, with TRBD1 as a possible D gene (5 bases). Germline CDR1 reads SGHTA; CDR2 reads FQGNSA. Trimming removed 8 bases at V and 7 bases at J, with 11 bases between. The CDR3 contains 11 residues.

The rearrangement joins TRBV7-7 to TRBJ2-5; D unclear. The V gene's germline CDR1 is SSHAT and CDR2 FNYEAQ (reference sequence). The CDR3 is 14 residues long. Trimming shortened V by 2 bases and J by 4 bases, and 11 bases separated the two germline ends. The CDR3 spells CASSLSPGRETQYF. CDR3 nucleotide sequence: TGTGCCAGCAGCTTATCACCGGGCAGAGAGACCCAGTACTTC.

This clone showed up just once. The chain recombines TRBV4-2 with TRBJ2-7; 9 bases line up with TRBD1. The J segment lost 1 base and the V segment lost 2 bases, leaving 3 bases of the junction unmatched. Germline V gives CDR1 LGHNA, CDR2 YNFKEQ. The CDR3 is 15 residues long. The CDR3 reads CASSQPDRGSYEQYF. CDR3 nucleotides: TGTGCCAGCAGCCAACCGGACAGGGGATCCTACGAGCAGTACTTC.

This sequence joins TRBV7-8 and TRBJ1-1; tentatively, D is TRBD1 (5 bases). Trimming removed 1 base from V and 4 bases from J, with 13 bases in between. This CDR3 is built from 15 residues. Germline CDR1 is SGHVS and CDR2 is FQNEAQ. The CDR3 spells CASSLGQGGGTEAFF. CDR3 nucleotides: TGTGCCAGCAGCTTAGGGCAGGGCGGGGGCACTGAAGCTTTCTTT.

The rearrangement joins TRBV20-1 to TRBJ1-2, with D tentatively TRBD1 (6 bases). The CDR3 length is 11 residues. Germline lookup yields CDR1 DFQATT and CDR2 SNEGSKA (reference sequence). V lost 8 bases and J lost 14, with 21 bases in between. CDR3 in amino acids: CSLQGPPTRTF. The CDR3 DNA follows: TGCAGTTTACAGGGTCCCCCTACTAGAACCTTC.

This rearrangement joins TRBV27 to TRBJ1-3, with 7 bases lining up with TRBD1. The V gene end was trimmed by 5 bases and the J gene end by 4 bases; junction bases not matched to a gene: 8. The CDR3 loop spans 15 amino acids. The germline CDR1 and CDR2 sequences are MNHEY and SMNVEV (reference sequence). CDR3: CASSKQGFAGNTIYF. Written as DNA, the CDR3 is TGTGCCAGCAGTAAACAGGGGTTCGCCGGAAACACCATATATTTT.

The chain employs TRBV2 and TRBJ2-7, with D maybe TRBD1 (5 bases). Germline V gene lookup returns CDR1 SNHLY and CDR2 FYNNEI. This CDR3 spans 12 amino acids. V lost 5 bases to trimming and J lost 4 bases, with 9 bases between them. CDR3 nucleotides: TGTGCCAGCAGTTTACAGGATTACGAGCAGTACTTC. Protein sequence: CASSLQDYEQYF.

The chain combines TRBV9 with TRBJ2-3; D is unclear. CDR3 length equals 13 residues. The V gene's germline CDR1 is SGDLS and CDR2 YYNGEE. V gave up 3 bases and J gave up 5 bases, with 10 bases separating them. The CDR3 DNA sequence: TGTGCCAGCAGCGAGAAAGGAGTAGATACGCAGTATTTT. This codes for CASSEKGVDTQYF.

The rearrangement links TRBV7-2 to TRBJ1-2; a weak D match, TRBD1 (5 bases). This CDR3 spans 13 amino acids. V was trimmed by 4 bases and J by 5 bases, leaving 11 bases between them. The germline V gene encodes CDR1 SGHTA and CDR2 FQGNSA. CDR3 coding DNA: TGTGCCAGCAGCTCAGGGCTGCGTTATGGCTACACCTTC. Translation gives CASSSGLRYGYTF.

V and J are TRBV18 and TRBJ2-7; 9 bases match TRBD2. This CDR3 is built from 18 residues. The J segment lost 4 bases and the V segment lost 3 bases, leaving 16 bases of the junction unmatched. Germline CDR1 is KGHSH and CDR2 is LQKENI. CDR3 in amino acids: CASSPYGPDSSGIYEQYF. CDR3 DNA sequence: TGTGCCAGCTCACCCTACGGCCCCGACTCTAGCGGGATTTACGAGCAGTACTTC.

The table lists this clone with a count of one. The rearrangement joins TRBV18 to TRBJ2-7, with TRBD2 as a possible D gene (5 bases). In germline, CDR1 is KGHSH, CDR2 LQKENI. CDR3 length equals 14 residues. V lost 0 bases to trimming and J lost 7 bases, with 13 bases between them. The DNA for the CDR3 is TGTGCCAGCTCACCACCGAGCCGGGGAAGGGAGCAGTACTTC. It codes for CASSPPSRGREQYF.

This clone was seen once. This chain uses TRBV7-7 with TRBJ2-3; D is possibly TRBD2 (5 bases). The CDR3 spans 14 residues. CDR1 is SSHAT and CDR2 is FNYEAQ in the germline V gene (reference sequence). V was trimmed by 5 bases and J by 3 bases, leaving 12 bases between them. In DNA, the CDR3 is TGTGCCAGCAGCCCCGGACTGATGACAGATACGCAGTATTTT. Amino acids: CASSPGLMTDTQYF.

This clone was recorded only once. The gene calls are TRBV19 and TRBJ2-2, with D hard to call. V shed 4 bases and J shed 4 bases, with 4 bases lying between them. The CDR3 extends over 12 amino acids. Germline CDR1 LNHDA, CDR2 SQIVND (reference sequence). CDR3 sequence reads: CASSRITGELFF. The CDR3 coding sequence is TGTGCCAGTAGTAGGATCACCGGGGAGCTGTTTTTT.